These 18 T cell receptor beta chains came from one sample sequenced in a study of T cell repertoires in cytomegalovirus infection. Via MiXCR, TCRdb re-called the reads, giving one row per CDR3 protein. The table lists about 770,000 distinct CDR3 sequences, 25% to 35% of them singletons. These receptors lack a known antigen. The source material was cultured CD8+ T cells from PBMCs, sampled from culture after CMV antigen stimulation. All receptors come from a human donor in good health (CMV status not recorded). Some clones in this sample may be carry-over from other donors' samples.

This clonotype turned up a few times. This chain joins TRBV28 and TRBJ2-3, with a weak D call TRBD1 (5 bases). The CDR3 is 14 residues long. The germline V and J ends were trimmed by 2 bases and 7 bases, with 13 bases remaining between them. Looked up from germline, CDR1 is MDHEN and CDR2 is SYDVKM. CDR3 residues: CASSLLSRVNTQYF. The CDR3 DNA follows: TGTGCCAGCAGTTTACTATCCAGGGTTAATACGCAGTATTTT.

The table lists this clonotype with many counts. The chain carries TRBV7-8 and TRBJ1-2; the match to TRBD1 covers 7 bases. The CDR3 length is 15 residues. V lost 1 base, J lost 2 bases, and 4 bases stayed unmatched. Germline lookup yields CDR1 SGHVS and CDR2 FQNEAQ. CDR3 in amino acids: CASSLVTTGNYGYTF. CDR3 in DNA: TGTGCCAGCAGCTTAGTAACGACAGGGAACTATGGCTACACCTTC.

Concerning this clonotype: It may be a read error: a sequence one base away is much more abundant. The V call is TRBV7-2, the J call TRBJ1-6; D remains unclear. Germline CDR1 SGHTA, CDR2 FQGNSA. V shed 8 bases and J shed 5 bases, with 7 bases lying between them. CDR3 length: 12 residues. The CDR3 reads CASQEDNSPLHF. CDR3 DNA: TGTGCCAGCCAGGAAGATAATTCACCCCTCCACTTT.

This clonotype was picked up a small number of times. CDR3 DNA: TGTGCCAGCAGTGGGCTTAACGACAGGGGGAATGGAAACACCATATATTTT. It translates to CASSGLNDRGNGNTIYF. The chain combines TRBV6-1 with TRBJ1-3, with 9 nucleotides matching TRBD1. Germline values: CDR1 MNHNS, CDR2 SASEGT. The V segment lost 4 bases and the J segment 3 bases; nucleotides outside the gene matches: 10. The CDR3 spans 17 residues.

The chain carries TRBV28 and TRBJ2-5; D may be TRBD1 or TRBD2 (7 bases each). The CDR3 runs to 16 residues. Germline values: CDR1 MDHEN, CDR2 SYDVKM. The V end lost 7 bases, the J end lost 2 bases, and 20 bases lay between the germline ends. CDR3 bases: TGTGCCAGCACCAAACCAGGGGGAGGGCATCAAGAGACCCAGTACTTC. It translates to CASTKPGGGHQETQYF.

This clonotype was counted only a few times. V gene TRBV20-1 combines with J gene TRBJ1-2; the match to TRBD1 covers 8 bases. Per germline, CDR1 DFQATT and CDR2 SNEGSKA (reference sequence). There are 16 residues in the CDR3. The ends lost 5 bases at V and 4 bases at J; junction bases unmatched: 15. This chain's CDR3 is CSAPSRTGRLGYGYTF. The CDR3 nucleotides are TGCAGTGCTCCTTCGCGGACAGGGAGATTAGGCTATGGCTACACCTTC.

The chain links TRBV12-3 or TRBV12-4 to TRBJ1-1; a weak D match, TRBD1 (5 bases). Between the trimmed V and J ends, which lost 3 bases and 4 bases, there was a span of 21 bases. The CDR3 has 17 residues. The CDR3 nucleotides are TGTGCCAGCAGTTTCGAGGGGAAGGTTAGCTCGAGCACTGAAGCTTTCTTT. It encodes CASSFEGKVSSSTEAFF.

This clonotype has ten or more counts. The chain recombines TRBV12-3 or TRBV12-4 with TRBJ1-1; 11 bases map to TRBD1. This CDR3 contains 16 residues. With 2 bases clipped from V and 6 bases from J, the junction kept 8 bases outside the gene matches. The CDR3 nucleotides are TGTGCCAGCAGTTTAATCAGGACAGGGGGCTTTGCTGAAGCTTTCTTT. Amino acids: CASSLIRTGGFAEAFF.

The CDR3 protein is CASSATRGANYNEQFF. The DNA for the CDR3 is TGTGCCAGCTCAGCCACCCGGGGGGCAAACTACAATGAGCAGTTCTTC. The chain couples TRBV18 to TRBJ2-1; possible D gene TRBD2, 7 bases. Germline CDR1 KGHSH, CDR2 LQKENI. There are 16 residues in the CDR3. The germline V and J ends were trimmed by 5 bases and 3 bases, with 17 bases remaining between them.

The genes are TRBV5-6 and TRBJ1-1; D is perhaps TRBD1 (6 bases). CDR1 is SGHDT and CDR2 is YYEEEE in the germline V gene. The CDR3 has 16 amino acids. Trimming cost V 1 base and J 1 base, with 14 bases left between them. In nucleotides, the CDR3 is TGTGCCAGCAGCTTGACAGGGAGGGTTTGGAACACTGAAGCTTTCTTT. It codes for CASSLTGRVWNTEAFF.

The sample holds a few counts of this clonotype. This sequence joins TRBV7-9 and TRBJ1-2, with a weak D call TRBD1 (6 bases). This CDR3 region has 15 residues. Trimming took 5 bases from V and 2 from J, leaving 15 bases between them. Germline loops: CDR1 SEHNR, CDR2 FQNEAQ (reference sequence). This CDR3 reads CASSQEGGQNYGYTF. For the CDR3, the DNA is TGTGCCAGCAGCCAAGAGGGGGGCCAGAACTATGGCTACACCTTC.

The chain has TRBV28 and TRBJ2-5; perhaps TRBD2 as D (6 bases). Trimming cost V 6 bases and J 5 bases, with 13 bases left between them. CDR1 and CDR2 from the germline V gene are MDHEN and SYDVKM. There are 13 residues in the CDR3. The CDR3 coding sequence is TGTGCCAGCAGGCGGGGTTTAGCGGAGACCCAGTACTTC. Translating it yields CASRRGLAETQYF.

This clonotype appeared once. J is TRBJ1-4 and V is TRBV5-4; perhaps TRBD1 as D (6 bases). Trimming took off 4 bases at V and 6 bases at J, with 19 bases between the two ends. This CDR3 region has 16 residues. Germline V CDR1 and CDR2: SGHNT, YYREEE (reference sequence). CDR3 sequence: CASSIYGQRWDEKLFF. The CDR3 bases are TGTGCCAGCAGCATATACGGACAGAGATGGGATGAAAAACTGTTTTTT.

The V gene is TRBV7-4, the J gene TRBJ2-5, with D tentatively TRBD1 or TRBD2 (5 bases each). V lost 1 base to trimming and J lost 2 bases, with 14 bases between them. This CDR3 contains 16 residues. Germline V gene lookup returns CDR1 SGHVT and CDR2 SQSDAQ. The CDR3 is CASSLGDRRGQETQYF. The DNA for the CDR3 is TGTGCCAGCAGCTTAGGGGACCGACGGGGACAAGAGACCCAGTACTTC. The entire variable domain, with the rest obtained from reference TRBV7-4 and TRBJ2-5, is as follows: GAGVSQSPRYKVAKRGRDVALRCDSISGHVTLYWYRQTLGQGSEVLTYSQSDAQRDKSGRPSGRFSAERPERSVSTLKIQRTEQGDSAVYLCASSLGDRRGQETQYFGPGTRLLVL.

V and J are TRBV27 and TRBJ1-4; possibly TRBD1 for D (6 bases). Germline assignment: CDR1 MNHEY and CDR2 SMNVEV (reference sequence). CDR3 length: 15 residues. The germline V and J ends were trimmed by 10 bases and 4 bases, with 19 bases remaining between them. For the CDR3, the DNA is TGTGCCACCGCGGACAGCCCCCATGATAATGAAAAACTGTTTTTT. Its protein product is CATADSPHDNEKLFF.

The genes are TRBV5-8 and TRBJ2-2; D call uncertain. Trimming removed 4 bases from V and 5 bases from J, with 18 bases in between. CDR1 SGHTS and CDR2 YDEGEE come from the germline V gene. The CDR3 has 16 residues. CDR3 protein: CASSGRGSTLTGELFF. As DNA, the CDR3 is TGTGCCAGCAGCGGCAGAGGATCTACCCTAACCGGGGAGCTGTTTTTT.

The gene calls are TRBV11-3 and TRBJ2-1, with 7 nucleotides matching TRBD2. Per the germline V gene, CDR1 is SGHNT and CDR2 is YENEEA. This CDR3 is built from 14 residues. V shed 8 bases, J shed 4 bases, and the junction held 8 bases outside the gene matches. The CDR3 loop reads CASSPQAGYNEQFF. CDR3 bases: TGTGCCAGCTCCCCCCAAGCGGGGTACAATGAGCAGTTCTTC. Filled out from reference TRBV11-3 and TRBJ2-1, the complete variable domain reads EAGVVQSPRYKIIEKKQPVAFWCNPISGHNTLYWYLQNLGQGPELLIRYENEEAVDDSQLPKDRFSAERLKGVDSTLKIQPAELGDSAVYLCASSPQAGYNEQFFGPGTRLTVL.

This chain joins TRBV5-1 and TRBJ2-1; 8 bases are a match to TRBD1. The CDR3 is 12 amino acids. From germline, CDR1 is SGHRS and CDR2 YFSETQ. Trimming cost V 5 bases and J 10 bases; bases outside gene matches: 5. The CDR3 nucleotides read TGCGCCAGCAGTACAGGGGGGCGCGAGCAGTTCTTC. This encodes CASSTGGREQFF. Drawing the rest from reference TRBV5-1 and TRBJ2-1, the complete variable domain is KAGVTQTPRYLIKTRGQQVTLSCSPISGHRSVSWYQQTPGQGLQFLFEYFSETQRNKGNFPGRFSGRQFSNSRSEMNVSTLELGDSALYLCASSTGGREQFFGPGTRLTVL.